The rows below give T cell receptor beta chains drawn from one sample of a study of patients and donors after allogeneic stem cell transplantation. TCRdb redid the calling of the RT-PCR reads with MiXCR, one entry per CDR3 protein. The table shows about a million distinct CDR3 sequences, with roughly 17% occurring only once. Sequencing used blood, either unsorted or a sorted T cell fraction (not recorded which). Every receptor here comes from a human donor who was either an allogeneic HSCT recipient or a stem cell or donor lymphocyte infusion donor (not recorded which). It is not recorded whose cells these are; they may come from a transplant donor. Both conserved end residues are part of each CDR3. D genes are given only for firm matches. Clone size is stated in some rows and not others, as once, few, many or a class when expanded.

V	size	length	J	D	CDR3	DNA
TRBV4-2	-	21	TRBJ1-6	-	CASSQDRGGGGSSSYNSPLHF	TGTGCCAGCAGCCAAGATAGGGGGGGGGGCGGCTCGAGCTCCTATAATTCACCCCTCCACTTT
TRBV20-1	few	14	TRBJ2-1	TRBD2	CSARTSTSYNEQFF	TGCAGTGCTAGGACTAGCACCTCCTACAATGAGCAGTTCTTC
TRBV19	once	15	TRBJ2-2	-	CASLHTGKNTGELFF	TGTGCCAGTCTACATACGGGAAAGAACACCGGGGAGCTGTTTTTT
TRBV20-1	-	13	TRBJ2-7	TRBD2	CSASSAGGYEQYF	TGCAGTGCTAGTTCCGCGGGGGGCTACGAGCAGTACTTC
TRBV10-3	-	16	TRBJ2-1	TRBD1	CAISAPPSQGAVEQFF	TGTGCCATCAGTGCCCCCCCCTCCCAGGGGGCGGTTGAGCAGTTCTTC
TRBV12-3/TRBV12-4	many	15	TRBJ1-1	-	CASSPGRALGTEAFF	TGTGCCAGCAGCCCCGGACGAGCCTTGGGCACTGAAGCTTTCTTT
TRBV5-4	many	14	TRBJ2-7	-	CASSLGRPDYEQYF	TGTGCCAGCAGCTTGGGTAGGCCTGACTACGAGCAGTACTTC
TRBV28	-	14	TRBJ1-5	-	CASSSLFSNQPQHF	TGTGCCAGCAGTTCCCTATTTAGCAATCAGCCCCAGCATTTT
TRBV30	-	13	TRBJ2-2	-	CACLQGTTGELFF	TGTGCCTGTCTTCAGGGAACTACCGGGGAGCTGTTTTTT
TRBV5-1	-	13	TRBJ1-1	-	CASSLVAGPEAFF	TGCGCCAGCAGCTTGGTCGCAGGGCCAGAGGCTTTCTTT
TRBV20-1	-	13	TRBJ2-1	-	CSAPFAALNEQFF	TGCAGTGCACCGTTCGCAGCTCTCAATGAGCAGTTCTTC
TRBV5-1	many	14	TRBJ2-7	TRBD2	CASSTTSGSYEQYF	TGCGCCAGCAGCACGACTAGCGGGAGCTACGAGCAGTACTTC
TRBV7-8	-	16	TRBJ1-1	-	CASSLFSAKLNTEAFF	TGTGCCAGCAGCTTATTCTCGGCAAAATTAAACACTGAAGCTTTCTTT
TRBV20-1	-	13	TRBJ2-7	-	CSADGPDSYEQYF	TGCAGTGCGGATGGTCCCGACTCCTACGAGCAGTACTTC
TRBV7-2	many	15	TRBJ2-3	TRBD2	CASSFTSGDTDTQYF	TGTGCCAGCAGCTTCACTAGCGGGGACACAGATACGCAGTATTTT
TRBV10-3	few	15	TRBJ2-1	-	CAISEQLASYNEQFF	TGTGCCATCAGTGAGCAACTAGCCTCTTACAATGAGCAGTTCTTC
TRBV5-1	few	15	TRBJ1-1	TRBD1	CASSGTGGWDTEAFF	TGCGCCAGCAGCGGGACAGGGGGTTGGGACACTGAAGCTTTCTTT
TRBV4-2	-	16	TRBJ2-1	-	CASSQASSGAYNEQFF	TGTGCCAGCAGCCAAGCCTCCTCAGGGGCCTACAATGAGCAGTTCTTC
TRBV12-3/TRBV12-4	few	15	TRBJ2-5	TRBD2	CASSFHRGGAETQYF	TGTGCCAGCAGTTTTCATCGGGGGGGAGCCGAGACCCAGTACTTC
TRBV18	-	16	TRBJ2-7	TRBD2	CASSPIFTGGWDEQHF	TGTGCCAGCTCACCAATCTTCACGGGGGGATGGGACGAGCAGCACTTC
TRBV20-1	many	14	TRBJ2-7	-	CSAVDRSRHYEQYF	TGCAGTGCTGTCGACAGGTCTCGACACTACGAGCAGTACTTC
TRBV6-5	-	17	TRBJ2-6	-	CASSYLGRSSGANVLTF	TGTGCCAGCAGTTACTTAGGCCGTAGTTCTGGGGCCAACGTCCTGACTTTC
TRBV20-1	-	13	TRBJ1-6	-	CSASEGTVSPLHF	TGCAGTGCTAGCGAGGGGACGGTCTCACCCCTCCACTTT
TRBV5-1	-	13	TRBJ1-3	-	CASSLDSKNTIYF	TGCGCCAGCAGCTTGGACAGCAAAAACACCATATATTTT
TRBV12-3/TRBV12-4	many	12	TRBJ1-2	-	CASSYTGEGYTF	TGTGCCAGCAGCTATACTGGGGAAGGCTACACCTTC
TRBV19	-	13	TRBJ1-2	TRBD1	CASSLLYSGDSSF	TGTGCCAGTAGTCTCCTCTATTCCGGGGACAGTAGCTTC
TRBV7-9	-	17	TRBJ1-1	TRBD1	CASSSRQGSGRNTEAFF	TGTGCCAGCAGCTCTAGACAGGGCTCGGGCCGGAACACTGAAGCTTTCTTT
TRBV20-1	-	11	TRBJ1-6	-	CSARGETPLHF	TGCAGTGCCAGAGGGGAAACACCCCTCCACTTT
TRBV7-2	-	14	TRBJ1-1	-	CASSSGTRNTEAFF	TGTGCCAGCAGCTCCGGGACACGGAACACTGAAGCTTTCTTT
TRBV2	-	13	TRBJ2-7	-	CASSAERYYEQYF	TGTGCCAGCAGTGCGGAACGGTACTACGAGCAGTACTTC
TRBV7-2	-	13	TRBJ1-6	-	CASSLSSGSPLHF	TGTGCCAGCAGCTTATCTAGCGGGTCACCCCTCCACTTT
TRBV6-5	-	13	TRBJ1-1	-	CASSYSKDTEAFF	TGTGCCAGCAGTTACTCGAAAGACACTGAAGCTTTCTTT
TRBV20-1	many	11	TRBJ1-2	-	CSAWESYGYTF	TGCAGTGCTTGGGAGAGCTATGGCTACACCTTC
TRBV5-1	many	15	TRBJ1-2	TRBD1	CASSAGTGVEYGYTF	TGCGCCAGCAGCGCCGGGACAGGGGTTGAGTATGGCTACACCTTC
TRBV5-1	-	15	TRBJ2-4	TRBD2	CASSLSGLGSYIQYF	TGCGCCAGCAGCTTATCGGGACTAGGTTCTTACATTCAGTACTTC
TRBV2	-	15	TRBJ1-5	-	CASSELVAANQPQHF	TGTGCCAGCAGTGAACTTGTGGCCGCCAATCAGCCCCAGCATTTT
TRBV7-2	few	16	TRBJ1-5	-	CASSFLLRGSNQPQHF	TGTGCCAGCAGCTTTCTCCTCCGGGGATCGAATCAGCCCCAGCATTTT
TRBV5-1	few	15	TRBJ2-3	TRBD1	CASSYWGQGADTQYF	TGCGCCAGCAGCTACTGGGGACAGGGGGCAGATACGCAGTATTTT
TRBV7-9	-	12	TRBJ2-7	-	CASSFYRDEQYF	TGTGCCAGCAGCTTTTACAGGGACGAGCAGTACTTC
TRBV5-1	few	12	TRBJ2-1	-	CASSLSANEQFF	TGCGCCAGCAGCTTGAGTGCCAATGAGCAGTTCTTC
TRBV30	-	13	TRBJ2-1	-	CAWSLGPHNEQFF	TGTGCCTGGAGTTTGGGACCGCACAATGAGCAGTTCTTC
TRBV7-9	many	17	TRBJ2-3	TRBD2	CASSSRLAGALTDTQYF	TGTGCCAGCAGCTCGCGACTAGCGGGAGCTCTTACAGATACGCAGTATTTT
TRBV27	-	16	TRBJ2-7	-	CASSPTLFEGPYEQYF	TGTGCCAGCAGTCCAACCCTATTTGAGGGCCCCTACGAGCAGTACTTC
TRBV12-3/TRBV12-4	few	15	TRBJ2-3	-	CASSSNRAYTDTQYF	TGTGCCAGCAGCTCCAACCGGGCCTACACAGATACGCAGTATTTT
TRBV7-3	many	16	TRBJ1-1	TRBD1	CASSPIPGTGDTEAFF	TGTGCCAGCAGCCCAATCCCCGGGACAGGGGACACTGAAGCTTTCTTT